The 25 T cell receptor beta chains presented below share a single source sample, sequenced in a study of shared clonotypes between healthy human individuals. Profiling relied on immunoSEQ multiplex PCR, and the TCRdb table lists in-frame clones only, not all of them. The sample yields about 1.4 million clones, more than 95% seen once. The source material was naive CD4+ T cells sorted from blood. The subset denotes: CD45RA+ positively selected. These receptors originate from a man in his thirties or forties in good health.

This sequence joins TRBV5-4 and TRBJ2-5; TRBD2 matches 8 bases. The length of the CDR3 is 15 residues. Trimming removed 5 bases from V and 1 base from J; junction bases left unmatched: 7. Germline values: CDR1 SGHNT, CDR2 YYREEE (reference sequence). CDR3 amino acids: CASSYVGRAQETQYF. CDR3 in DNA: TGTGCCAGCAGTTATGTCGGGAGGGCCCAAGAGACCCAGTACTTC.

The rearrangement uses TRBV11-2 and TRBJ2-2; D possibly corresponds to TRBD2 (6 bases). The CDR3 is made up of 14 amino acids. Germline V gene sequence: CDR1 SGHAT, CDR2 FQNNGV. Trimming shortened V by 1 base and J by 5 bases, and 8 bases separated the two germline ends. In nucleotides, the CDR3 is TGTGCCAGCAGCTTAGGGACTATTACCGGGGAGCTGTTTTTT. The encoded protein is CASSLGTITGELFF.

This rearrangement joins TRBV25-1 to TRBJ1-1, with D possibly TRBD1 on 5 matching bases. Per the germline V gene, CDR1 is MGHDK and CDR2 is SYGVNS. The CDR3 length is 18 residues. Between the trimmed V and J ends, which lost 6 bases and 0 bases, there was a span of 23 bases. This CDR3 is CASRGVGGILGVNTEAFF. The CDR3 DNA follows: TGTGCCAGCAGGGGGGTAGGTGGGATTTTGGGTGTGAACACTGAAGCTTTCTTT.

This clone is a singleton in its sample. The junction differs from germline at one of its ends, possibly a read error. The CDR3 nucleotides are TGTGCCAGTAGGATAGCGGGAGGGCCCGGGACCCAGTACTTC. This encodes CASRIAGGPGTQYF. V usage is TRBV19 and J usage is TRBJ2-5; TRBD2 agrees at 11 bases. The CDR3 has 14 residues. The germline gives CDR1 LNHDA, CDR2 SQIVND (reference sequence).

The rearrangement uses TRBV29-1 and TRBJ2-2; TRBD1 is a possible D gene (6 bases). Trimming left V 4 bases short and J 1 base short, with 10 bases between. Germline assignment: CDR1 SQVTM and CDR2 ANQGSEA. The CDR3 runs 14 residues. CDR3 coding DNA: TGCAGCGTTGGGACAGCCTTGAACACCGGGGAGCTGTTTTTT. Amino acids: CSVGTALNTGELFF.

A note on this clone: Other DNA variants within this sample encode the same CDR3. The rearrangement links TRBV28 to TRBJ2-7, with D possibly matching TRBD2 (5 bases). The V gene's germline CDR1 is MDHEN and CDR2 SYDVKM. The germline V and J ends were trimmed by 3 bases and 3 bases, with 12 bases remaining between them. This CDR3 is 14 amino acids long. In DNA, the CDR3 is TGTGCCAGCAGTTTTGCGGGCCTCATCTACGAGCAGTACTTC. This translates into CASSFAGLIYEQYF.

The J gene is TRBJ1-2, the V gene TRBV2; D not resolved. V lost 6 bases and J 4 bases, leaving 12 bases between the germline ends. Per the germline V gene, CDR1 is SNHLY and CDR2 is FYNNEI. The CDR3 is 13 amino acids. The chain's CDR3 is CASRVEGRYGYTF. In nucleotides, the CDR3 is TGTGCCAGCAGAGTCGAGGGCCGCTATGGCTACACCTTC.

This chain joins TRBV25-1 and TRBJ1-1; no clear D. Looked up from germline, CDR1 is MGHDK and CDR2 is SYGVNS. V was shortened by 10 bases and J by 0 bases, with 12 bases between the two germline ends. CDR3 size: 13 residues. CDR3 protein: CATMTAVNTEAFF. CDR3 nucleotide sequence: TGTGCCACCATGACCGCGGTGAACACTGAAGCTTTCTTT.

The rearrangement uses TRBV7-8 and TRBJ2-3; 7 bases fit TRBD2. V lost 4 bases, J lost 4 bases, and 11 bases stayed unmatched. Looked up from germline, CDR1 is SGHVS and CDR2 is FQNEAQ. This CDR3 has 16 residues. CDR3 sequence: CASSSSGRVGADTQYF. CDR3 sequence (DNA): TGTGCCAGCAGCTCTAGCGGCCGGGTTGGCGCAGATACGCAGTATTTT.

V gene TRBV7-9 combines with J gene TRBJ2-7, with unresolved D. CDR1 SEHNR and CDR2 FQNEAQ come from the germline V gene (reference sequence). Trimming stripped 1 base from V and 2 bases from J, with 6 bases between. The CDR3 is 13 amino acids. The CDR3 coding sequence is TGTGCCAGCAGCTTAGGCGAAACCTACGAGCAGTACTTC. Translating it yields CASSLGETYEQYF.

The genes are TRBV7-9 and TRBJ2-2; D gene ambiguous. The V end lost 3 bases, the J end lost 6 bases, and 2 bases lay between the germline ends. The CDR3 spans 11 residues. Germline values: CDR1 SEHNR, CDR2 FQNEAQ (reference sequence). This CDR3 is CASSFAGELFF. In DNA, the CDR3 is TGTGCCAGCAGCTTCGCCGGGGAGCTGTTTTTT. Full variable domain (remainder filled in from reference TRBV7-9 and TRBJ2-2): DTGVSQNPRHKITKRGQNVTFRCDPISEHNRLYWYRQTLGQGPEFLTYFQNEAQLEKSRLLSDRFSAERPKGSFSTLEIQRTEQGDSAMYLCASSFAGELFFGEGSRLTVL.

The chain has TRBV4-2 and TRBJ1-1, with TRBD1 as a possible D gene (6 bases). This CDR3 contains 14 residues. Trimming removed 0 bases from V and 6 bases from J, with 11 bases in between. Germline V gives CDR1 LGHNA, CDR2 YNFKEQ. In nucleotides, the CDR3 is TGTGCCAGCAGCCAAGAAGGAGGGGGTGCTGAAGCTTTCTTT. This codes for CASSQEGGGAEAFF.

The chain carries TRBV4-1 and TRBJ2-1; 10 nucleotides align to TRBD2. Germline CDR1 and CDR2: MGHRA and YSYEKL. This CDR3 contains 16 residues. J gave up 0 bases and V 4 bases, and 3 bases lay outside the gene matches. The CDR3, as DNA: TGCGCCAGCAGCCCAGCGGGAGGGGGCTCCTACAATGAGCAGTTCTTC. Residues: CASSPAGGGSYNEQFF.

The genes are TRBV6-6 and TRBJ2-2, with TRBD2 as a possible D gene (5 bases). V dropped 5 bases and J dropped 6 bases, with 10 bases sitting between them. Germline V gene lookup returns CDR1 MNHNY and CDR2 SVGAGI (reference sequence). The length of the CDR3 is 13 residues. The CDR3 loop reads CASSPRVAGELFF. CDR3 coding DNA: TGTGCCAGCAGTCCGAGGGTGGCCGGGGAGCTGTTTTTT.

This chain connects TRBV6-1 to TRBJ2-3, with 14 bases fitting TRBD2. The V gene's germline CDR1 is MNHNS and CDR2 SASEGT. V dropped 2 bases and J dropped 3; count of bases not matched to a gene: 4. The length of the CDR3 is 17 residues. This CDR3 is CASSEPRTSGRTDTQYF. In DNA form, the CDR3 reads TGTGCCAGCAGTGAACCGAGGACTAGCGGGAGGACAGATACGCAGTATTTT.

The V call is TRBV2, the J call TRBJ2-7, with D possibly matching TRBD2 (6 bases). CDR1 and CDR2 from the germline V gene are SNHLY and FYNNEI. Trimming stripped 6 bases from V and 1 base from J, with 16 bases between. The CDR3 length is 15 residues. The CDR3 reads CASRGGYIRSYEQYF. DNA for the CDR3: TGTGCCAGCAGGGGAGGATACATCAGGTCCTACGAGCAGTACTTC.

The rearrangement uses TRBV5-6 and TRBJ2-7; perhaps TRBD1 as D (5 bases). This CDR3 comprises 13 residues. The V gene's germline CDR1 is SGHDT and CDR2 YYEEEE. Trimming took 2 bases from V and 4 from J, leaving 10 bases between them. The CDR3 DNA is TGTGCCAGCAGCTTTAAAGACAGATACGAGCAGTACTTC. It yields the protein CASSFKDRYEQYF.

The chain uses TRBV6-6 and TRBJ2-7; 8 nucleotides agree with TRBD2. V shed 7 bases, J shed 4 bases, and the junction held 6 bases outside the gene matches. This CDR3 is built from 13 residues. The germline CDR1 and CDR2 sequences are MNHNY and SVGAGI (reference sequence). CDR3 bases: TGTGCCAGCAAACCGGGGGGGTTTTACGAGCAGTACTTC. This codes for CASKPGGFYEQYF.

This clone appeared once. The chain joins TRBV7-2 to TRBJ2-7, with D tentatively TRBD1 (6 bases). Trimming removed 1 base from V and 0 bases from J, with 19 bases in between. Per germline, CDR1 SGHTA and CDR2 FQGNSA. CDR3 length equals 18 residues. CDR3 in DNA: TGTGCCAGCAGCTTAGGCAGGGGCCTTCTTTTAAGCTCCTACGAGCAGTACTTC. Amino acids: CASSLGRGLLLSSYEQYF.

CDR3 in DNA: TGTGCCAGCAGGATCCGGGACACTGGGACCCAGTACTTC. This encodes CASRIRDTGTQYF. The genes are TRBV6-5 and TRBJ2-5; D might be TRBD1 (6 bases). Germline assignment: CDR1 MNHEY and CDR2 SVGAGI. Trimming took off 6 bases at V and 7 bases at J, with 15 bases between the two ends. The length of the CDR3 is 13 residues.

This clone was seen a few times. The CDR3 nucleotides are TGTGCCCGCACCAAGGACAGGGGGACCTACGAGCAGTACTTC. Its translation: CARTKDRGTYEQYF. The chain has TRBV21-1 and TRBJ2-7; the table gives TRBD1 as D, unverified against the DNA. TRBV21-1 is a pseudogene locus. The CDR3 spans 14 residues.

The CDR3 coding sequence is TGTGCCAGTAGCCCACAGGGTTCAACTAGCAATCAGCCCCAGCATTTT. Translated: CASSPQGSTSNQPQHF. The V call is TRBV19, the J call TRBJ1-5; D is possibly TRBD1 (6 bases). There are 16 residues in the CDR3. Germline V gene lookup returns CDR1 LNHDA and CDR2 SQIVND (reference sequence). V was clipped by 6 bases and J by 0 bases, with 15 bases between them.

This clone was recorded a few times. V and J are TRBV5-1 and TRBJ2-2, with TRBD1 matching 8 bases. The CDR3 covers 15 residues. CDR1 is SGHRS and CDR2 is YFSETQ in the germline V gene. V was pared by 3 bases and J by 6 bases, with 7 bases of the junction left unmatched. The CDR3 DNA reads as TGCGCCAGCAGCTCCTACAGGGGGAGCGCCGGGGAGCTGTTTTTT. Encoded protein: CASSSYRGSAGELFF.

Concerning this clone itself: No conserved phenylalanine or tryptophan ends this CDR3, so it is likely a read error. No DNA is shown, since the ends of the CDR3 on it are uncertain; the CDR3 is the one TCRdb lists. This chain connects TRBV21-1 to TRBJ2-7; the DNA was not used to check the table's D call, TRBD1. TRBV21-1 is assigned pseudogene status. Counting both end residues, the CDR3 totals 8 amino acids. CDR3 sequence reads: CASHPGHR.

The chain is built from TRBV5-4 and TRBJ2-7, with 8 bases matching TRBD2. Germline CDR1 and CDR2: SGHNT and YYREEE (reference sequence). This CDR3 is built from 16 residues. V was pared by 2 bases and J by 0 bases, with 7 bases of the junction left unmatched. The CDR3 spells CASSLATGGGSYEQYF. The DNA for the CDR3 is TGTGCCAGCAGCTTAGCCACGGGGGGGGGCTCCTACGAGCAGTACTTC.